This TCR beta chain derives from a study of cytomegalovirus exposure and HLA in healthy donors. Study conclusions and caveats: Generally TCR sequences proved uncommon, though certain public TCRs appeared in numerous donors. Per published reports, the classifier diagnosed cytomegalovirus status with high specificity and sensitivity.

With 60 Vbeta and 13 Jbeta primers, the PCR was carried out. Authors' methods: Among the unique TCR beta chains that a later analysis counted, about 86 million in all, 9.5 million to 11 million were shared. Assay used: immunoSEQ multiplex PCR; TCRdb lists only in-frame clones, some missing. The DNA was the basis for D and trimming; V, J and clone size are from that table. This sample has 150,000 to 200,000 clones, with 68% found just once. This clone came up a few times. Antigen unknown. The CDR3 sequence is 14 residues long. Between the trimmed V and J ends, which lost 4 bases and 8 bases, there was a span of 14 bases. The germline V gene has CDR1 SNHLY and CDR2 FYNNEI.

This sequence originates from a man aged 50-60 years in good health and CMV-seronegative. The rearrangement uses TRBV2 and TRBJ1-4; D might be TRBD1 (6 bases). The specimen sequenced was PBMCs. DNA of the CDR3: TGTGCCAGCAGTGCTGGACAGTGGAGGGAAAAACTGTTTTTT. Amino acid sequence: CASSAGQWREKLFF.